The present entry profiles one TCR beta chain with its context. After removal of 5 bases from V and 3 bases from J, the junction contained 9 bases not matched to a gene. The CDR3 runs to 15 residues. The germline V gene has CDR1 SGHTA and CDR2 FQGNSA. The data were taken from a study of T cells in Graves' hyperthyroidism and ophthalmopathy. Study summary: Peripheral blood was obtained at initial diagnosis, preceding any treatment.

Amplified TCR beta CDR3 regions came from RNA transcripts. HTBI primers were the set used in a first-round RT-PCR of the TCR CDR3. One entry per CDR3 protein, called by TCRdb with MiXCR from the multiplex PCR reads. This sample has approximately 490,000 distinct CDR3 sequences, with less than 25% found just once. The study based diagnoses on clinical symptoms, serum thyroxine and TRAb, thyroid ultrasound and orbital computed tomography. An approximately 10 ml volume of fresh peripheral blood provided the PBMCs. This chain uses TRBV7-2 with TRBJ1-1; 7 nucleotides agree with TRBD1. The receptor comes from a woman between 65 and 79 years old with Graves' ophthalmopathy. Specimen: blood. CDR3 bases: TGTGCCAGCAGCCTCCGACAGGGATGGGACACTGAAGCTTTCTTT. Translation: CASSLRQGWDTEAFF.